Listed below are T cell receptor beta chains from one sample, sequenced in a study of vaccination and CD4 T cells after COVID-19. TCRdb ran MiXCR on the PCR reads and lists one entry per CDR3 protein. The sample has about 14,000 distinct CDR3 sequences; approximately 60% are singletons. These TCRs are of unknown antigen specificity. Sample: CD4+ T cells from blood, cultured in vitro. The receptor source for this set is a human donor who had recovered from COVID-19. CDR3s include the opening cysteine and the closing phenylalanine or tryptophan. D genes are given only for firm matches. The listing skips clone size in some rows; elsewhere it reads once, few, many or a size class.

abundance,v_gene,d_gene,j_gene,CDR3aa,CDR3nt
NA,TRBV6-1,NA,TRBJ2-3,CASTWEADTQYF,TGTGCCAGCACGTGGGAAGCAGATACGCAGTATTTT
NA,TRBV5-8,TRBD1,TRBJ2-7,CASSLSPGGEQYF,TGTGCCAGCAGCTTGTCTCCAGGGGGCGAGCAGTACTTC
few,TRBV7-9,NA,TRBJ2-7,CASSLGRIPIDEQYF,TGTGCCAGCAGCTTAGGTAGGATACCCATCGACGAGCAGTACTTC
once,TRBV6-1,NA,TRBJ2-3,CASSEAENTRAGRGAMYTQYF,TGTGCCAGCAGTGAAGCGGAAAACACGAGAGCGGGGAGGGGGGCCATGTATACGCAGTATTTT
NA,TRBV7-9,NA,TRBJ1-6,CASSLDGLHVSPLHF,TGTGCCAGCAGCTTAGATGGGCTCCACGTTTCACCCCTCCACTTT
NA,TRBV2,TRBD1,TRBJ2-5,CASSKETGAQETQYF,TGTGCCAGCAGTAAAGAAACAGGGGCCCAAGAGACCCAGTACTTC
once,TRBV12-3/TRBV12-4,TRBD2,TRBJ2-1,CASSGDYDEQFF,TGTGCCAGCAGCGGGGACTATGATGAGCAGTTCTTC
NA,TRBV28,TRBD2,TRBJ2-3,CASSLYRGTRLRTDTQYF,TGTGCCAGCAGTCTCTATAGGGGGACTAGATTGAGGACAGATACGCAGTATTTT
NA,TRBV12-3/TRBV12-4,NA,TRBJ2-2,CASTPGRGRTGELFF,TGTGCCAGCACCCCTGGCAGGGGACGCACCGGGGAGCTGTTTTTT
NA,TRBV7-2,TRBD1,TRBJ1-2,CASSLTGVNYGYTF,TGTGCCAGCAGCTTAACAGGGGTTAACTATGGCTACACCTTC
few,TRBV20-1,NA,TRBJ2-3,CSAPGATDTQYF,TGCAGTGCGCCGGGGGCCACAGATACGCAGTATTTT
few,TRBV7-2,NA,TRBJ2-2,CASSLGGGNTGELFF,TGTGCCAGCAGCCTCGGGGGCGGGAACACCGGGGAGCTGTTTTTT
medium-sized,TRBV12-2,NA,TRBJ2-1,CASRVRGPRYNEQFF,TGTGCAAGTCGCGTTCGTGGGCCGCGTTACAATGAGCAGTTCTTC
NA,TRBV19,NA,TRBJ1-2,CASSIAPGRGASGYTF,TGTGCCAGTAGTATAGCCCCCGGTCGGGGGGCGTCTGGCTACACCTTC
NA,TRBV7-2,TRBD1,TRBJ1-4,CASSAPTGSEKLFF,TGTGCCAGCAGCGCCCCGACAGGGAGTGAAAAACTGTTTTTT
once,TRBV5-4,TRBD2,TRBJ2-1,CASSLVAGGWNEQFF,TGTGCCAGCAGCTTGGTAGCGGGAGGTTGGAATGAGCAGTTCTTC
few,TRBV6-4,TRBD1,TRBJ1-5,CASSDGTGGNQPQHF,TGTGCCAGCAGTGACGGGACAGGGGGCAATCAGCCCCAGCATTTT
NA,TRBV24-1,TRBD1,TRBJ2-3,CATSDLAGTGGSDTQYF,TGTGCCACCAGTGATTTGGCCGGGACAGGGGGGTCAGATACGCAGTATTTT
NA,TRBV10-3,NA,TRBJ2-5,CAISDPLQGETQYF,TGTGCCATCAGCGACCCCCTCCAGGGAGAGACCCAGTACTTC
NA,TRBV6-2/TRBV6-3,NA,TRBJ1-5,CASSYSYASNQPQHF,TGTGCCAGCAGTTACTCATACGCTAGCAATCAGCCCCAGCATTTT
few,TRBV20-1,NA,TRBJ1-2,CSASPNYGYTF,TGCAGTGCTAGTCCGAACTATGGCTACACCTTC